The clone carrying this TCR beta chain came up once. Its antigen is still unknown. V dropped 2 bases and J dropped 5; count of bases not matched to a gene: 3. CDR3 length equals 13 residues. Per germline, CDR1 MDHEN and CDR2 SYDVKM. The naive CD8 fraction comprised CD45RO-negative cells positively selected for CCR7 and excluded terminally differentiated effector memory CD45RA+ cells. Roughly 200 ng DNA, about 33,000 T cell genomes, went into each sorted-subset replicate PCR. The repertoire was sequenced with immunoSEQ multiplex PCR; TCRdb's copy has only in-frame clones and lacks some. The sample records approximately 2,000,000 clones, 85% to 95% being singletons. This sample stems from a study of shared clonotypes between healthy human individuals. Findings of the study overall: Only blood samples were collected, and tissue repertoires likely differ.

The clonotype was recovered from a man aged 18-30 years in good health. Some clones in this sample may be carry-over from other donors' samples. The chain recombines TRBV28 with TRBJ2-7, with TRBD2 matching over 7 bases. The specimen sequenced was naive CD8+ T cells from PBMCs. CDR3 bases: TGTGCCAGCAGTTTACGGGGGGACGACGAGCAGTACTTC. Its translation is CASSLRGDDEQYF.